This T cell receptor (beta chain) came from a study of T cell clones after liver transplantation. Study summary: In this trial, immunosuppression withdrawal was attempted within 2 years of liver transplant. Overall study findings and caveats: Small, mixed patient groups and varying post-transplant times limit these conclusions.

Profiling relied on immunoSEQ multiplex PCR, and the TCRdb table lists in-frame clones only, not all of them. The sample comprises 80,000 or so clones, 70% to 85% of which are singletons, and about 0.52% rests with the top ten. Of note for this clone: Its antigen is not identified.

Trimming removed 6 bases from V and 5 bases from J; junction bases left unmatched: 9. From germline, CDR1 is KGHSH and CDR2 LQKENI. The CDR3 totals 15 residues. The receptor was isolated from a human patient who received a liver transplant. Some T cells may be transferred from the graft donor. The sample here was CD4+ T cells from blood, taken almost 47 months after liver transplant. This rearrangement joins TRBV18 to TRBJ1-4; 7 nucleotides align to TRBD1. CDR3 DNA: TGTGCCAGCTCGCTCCAGGGGGTCGCCAATGAAAAACTGTTTTTT. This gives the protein CASSLQGVANEKLFF.